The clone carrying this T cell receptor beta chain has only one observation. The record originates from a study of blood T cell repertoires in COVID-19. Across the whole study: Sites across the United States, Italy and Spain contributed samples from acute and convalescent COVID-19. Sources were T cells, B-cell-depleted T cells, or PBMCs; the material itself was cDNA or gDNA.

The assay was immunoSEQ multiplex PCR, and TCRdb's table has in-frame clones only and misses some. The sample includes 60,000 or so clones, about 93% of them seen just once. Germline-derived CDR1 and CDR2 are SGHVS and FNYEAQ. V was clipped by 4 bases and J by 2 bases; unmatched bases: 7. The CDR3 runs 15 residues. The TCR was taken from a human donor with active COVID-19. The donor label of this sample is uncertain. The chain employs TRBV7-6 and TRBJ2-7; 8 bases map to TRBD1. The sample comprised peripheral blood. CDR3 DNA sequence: TGTGCCAGCAGCTATGCGCAGGGGGCCCCCTACGAGCAGTACTTC. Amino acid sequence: CASSYAQGAPYEQYF.